This is a list of T cell receptor beta chains from one sample in a study of Ad26.COV2.S vaccination and SARS-CoV-2 variants. This table comes from immunoSEQ multiplex PCR, and its TCRdb copy is limited to in-frame clones, with some not included. Among 350,000 to 600,000 clones, 89% were seen once, and the ten largest hold 1.5% to 2%. The input for sequencing was peripheral blood, taken in a trial of Ad26.COV2.S vaccine versus placebo. The receptors originated from a person aged 18-65 years who received the Ad26.COV2.S COVID-19 vaccine or a placebo. Each CDR3 is given with its conserved first and last residue. Fields, in order: D gene, CDR3 length, J gene, clone size, V gene, CDR3 DNA, CDR3 protein. A D gene is named only where the DNA matches it firmly. Only some rows state a clone size, as once, few, many or a class for expanded clones.

NA 16 TRBJ1-3 NA TRBV9 TGTGCCAGCAGCCGGACAGCATCATCCTCTGGAAACACCATATATTTT CASSRTASSSGNTIYF
NA 16 TRBJ2-3 NA TRBV5-8 TGTGCCAGCAGCTTGGATCGGGGGCTTCGGACAGATACGCAGTATTTT CASSLDRGLRTDTQYF
TRBD2 14 TRBJ2-7 NA TRBV30 TGTGCCTGTCTAAACGGACTAGCTTCGCGCGAGCAGTACTTC CACLNGLASREQYF
TRBD2 16 TRBJ2-1 NA TRBV19 TGTGCCAGTAGTATAAGCGGGAGGGGTAATTTCAATGAGCAGTTCTTC CASSISGRGNFNEQFF
NA 14 TRBJ1-2 NA TRBV28 TGTGCCAGCAGTTTACCAGGGAGCTACTATGGCTACACCTTC CASSLPGSYYGYTF
TRBD1 14 TRBJ1-6 NA TRBV9 TGTGCCAGCAGCGCAGGGGGATATAATTCACCCCTCCACTTT CASSAGGYNSPLHF
NA 16 TRBJ2-2 NA TRBV13 TGTGCCACCCAGGACAGCCAGTGGTTCGGCACCGGGGAGCTGTTTTTT CATQDSQWFGTGELFF
NA 16 TRBJ1-1 NA TRBV5-1 TGCGCCAGCAGCTTGGCCCCAGGGGTTCTGAACACTGAAGCTTTCTTT CASSLAPGVLNTEAFF
NA 14 TRBJ2-4 once TRBV7-9 TGTGCCAGCAGCTTAGGGCAATCCAAAAACATTCAGTACTTC CASSLGQSKNIQYF
NA 15 TRBJ2-3 NA TRBV5-1 TGCGCCAGCAGTTTGGCACCGGACAGCACAGATACGCAGTATTTT CASSLAPDSTDTQYF
TRBD2 13 TRBJ2-1 NA TRBV15 TGTGCCACCCGAGCGGGGGTGTACAATGAGCAGTTCTTC CATRAGVYNEQFF
NA 14 TRBJ1-5 NA TRBV9 TGTGCCAGCAGCCCAGAGGCCAGCTTCCAGCCCCAGCATTTT CASSPEASFQPQHF
TRBD1 16 TRBJ2-2 NA TRBV28 TGTGCCAGCAGAAAACAGGGGGCGCGGGCCACCGGGGAGCTGTTTTTT CASRKQGARATGELFF
TRBD1 13 TRBJ1-2 NA TRBV27 TGTGCCAGCTCCCTCTTCGACAGGGGAGGCTACACCTTC CASSLFDRGGYTF
TRBD2 15 TRBJ2-1 NA TRBV5-4 TGTGCCAGCAGCGCCAGACTAGCGGGGAACAATGAGCAGTTCTTC CASSARLAGNNEQFF
TRBD1 14 TRBJ1-2 NA TRBV18 TGTGCCAGCTCACCGGACAGGCAACACTATGGCTACACCTTC CASSPDRQHYGYTF
TRBD2 16 TRBJ2-3 NA TRBV18 TGTGCCAGCTCACCTCCCGGACTAGCGAGGTCCTTTACGCAGTATTTT CASSPPGLARSFTQYF
TRBD2 16 TRBJ2-5 NA TRBV28 TGTGCCAGCAGCCCACTGTCAGCGGGGGCTGTTGGAACCCAGTACTTC CASSPLSAGAVGTQYF
NA 17 TRBJ2-5 few TRBV21-1 TGTGCCAGCGACGGATCACGGCGGGAGGCAGAAAGGGAGACCCAGTACTTC CASDGSRREAERETQYF
NA 16 TRBJ2-7 NA TRBV5-1 TGCGCCAGCAGCCCAAGAGGTAACGGGAGAGACTGGGAGCAGTACTTC CASSPRGNGRDWEQYF
TRBD1 15 TRBJ1-5 NA TRBV27 TGTGCCAGCAGTCCCGGGACAGGTAGCAATCAGCCCCAGCATTTT CASSPGTGSNQPQHF
NA 12 TRBJ2-5 once TRBV5-1 TGCGCCAGCAGCTTACCGGAAGAGACCCAGTACTTC CASSLPEETQYF
NA 14 TRBJ2-3 NA TRBV7-8 TGTGCCAGCAGCCCCGGTGCGGGCACAGATACGCAGTATTTT CASSPGAGTDTQYF
NA 13 TRBJ2-2 NA TRBV11-2 TGTGCCAGCAGCTTAGGCAACCCCGGGGAGCTGTTTTTT CASSLGNPGELFF
TRBD1 16 TRBJ1-5 NA TRBV12-5 TGTGCTAGTGGTTCCGCGACAGGGGGGAGCGATCAGCCCCAGCATTTT CASGSATGGSDQPQHF
TRBD2 15 TRBJ2-1 NA TRBV28 TGTGCCAGCAGTCGTAGCGGGGGACCTTACAATGAGCAGTTCTTC CASSRSGGPYNEQFF
NA 13 TRBJ1-6 NA TRBV25-1 TGTGCCAGTGCAAGGTCCTATAATTCACCCCTCCACTTT CASARSYNSPLHF
NA 12 TRBJ1-1 NA TRBV2 TGTGCCAGCAGCCCATTGAACACTGAAGCTTTCTTT CASSPLNTEAFF
NA 15 TRBJ2-6 NA TRBV3-1/TRBV3-2 TGTGCCAGCAGCCAAGAGGAAACCGGGGCCAACGTCCTGACTTTC CASSQEETGANVLTF
NA 15 TRBJ1-3 NA TRBV19 TGTGCCAGTAGTACCGGGACGACCTCTGGAAACACCATATATTTT CASSTGTTSGNTIYF
TRBD1 15 TRBJ2-6 NA TRBV19 TGTGCCAGTAGGCCAGACAGGGCTGGGGCCAACGTCCTGACTTTC CASRPDRAGANVLTF
NA 13 TRBJ2-7 few TRBV10-3 TGTGCCATCAGTGAGCGGACACTCTACGAGCAGTACTTC CAISERTLYEQYF
NA 14 TRBJ1-2 NA TRBV7-8 TGTGCCAGCAGCTATAGGTCAGGAGGATACGGCTACACCTTC CASSYRSGGYGYTF
TRBD1 16 TRBJ1-1 NA TRBV29-1 TGCAGCGTGGCCGGGACAGGGGGTCTGGTTGGCACTGAAGCTTTCTTT CSVAGTGGLVGTEAFF
TRBD1 15 TRBJ2-3 NA TRBV7-9 TGTGCCAGCAGCTACCCCGGGACAGCCACAGATACGCAGTATTTT CASSYPGTATDTQYF
TRBD1 16 TRBJ2-5 NA TRBV5-4 TGTGCCAGCAGCCCCGAGCCCGACAGGGGGGAAGAGACCCAGTACTTC CASSPEPDRGEETQYF
NA 13 TRBJ2-1 NA TRBV2 TGTGCCAGCACCAACAGGGTCGACAATGAGCAGTTCTTC CASTNRVDNEQFF
NA 15 TRBJ1-3 few TRBV4-2 TGTGCCAGCAGCCACGACAGAGATTCTGGAAACACCATATATTTT CASSHDRDSGNTIYF
NA 15 TRBJ1-2 NA TRBV5-4 TGTGCCAGCAGCTTGGACAGGGTCTTTGGCTATGGCTACACCTTC CASSLDRVFGYGYTF
NA 13 TRBJ2-1 NA TRBV3-1/TRBV3-2 TGTGCCAGCAGCCCCATAGCGTCCAATGAGCAGTTCTTC CASSPIASNEQFF
TRBD1 15 TRBJ1-4 NA TRBV7-9 TGTGCCAGCAGCCTACAGGGGGGCTTGGGTGAAAAACTGTTTTTT CASSLQGGLGEKLFF